Listed below are T cell receptor beta chains from one sample, sequenced in a study of graft-versus-host responses after intestinal transplantation. No antigen has been assigned to these receptors. The assay was immunoSEQ multiplex PCR, and TCRdb's table has in-frame clones only and misses some. This table holds 130,000 or so clones, 85% to 95% found once. Here the sequenced sample was unstimulated CD4+ T cells sorted from spleen or lymph node cells, taken before intestinal transplant. Receptors were obtained from a human donor who received an intestinal transplant. The CDR3 runs from the conserved cysteine through the conserved F or W. A D gene is named only where the DNA matches it firmly. Some rows mark clone size as missing; the rest say once, few, many or name a class of expanded clone.

CDR3aa: CASTLNPGPNQPQHF
CDR3nt: TGTGCCAGCACCCTCAACCCGGGGCCCAATCAGCCCCAGCATTTT
v_gene: TRBV27
len: 15
d_gene: NA
j_gene: TRBJ1-5
abundance: NA

CDR3aa: CASGFGGSTYTF
CDR3nt: TGTGCTAGTGGTTTTGGGGGGAGCACTTACACCTTC
v_gene: TRBV12-5
len: 12
d_gene: NA
j_gene: TRBJ1-2
abundance: NA

CDR3aa: CASSLGRTFTDTQYF
CDR3nt: TGTGCCAGCAGCCTGGGCCGAACCTTCACAGATACGCAGTATTTT
v_gene: TRBV6-1
len: 15
d_gene: NA
j_gene: TRBJ2-3
abundance: NA

CDR3aa: CASSFLYSYGYTF
CDR3nt: TGTGCCAGCAGCTTTCTTTACAGCTATGGCTACACCTTC
v_gene: TRBV7-9
len: 13
d_gene: NA
j_gene: TRBJ1-2
abundance: NA

CDR3aa: CASSFKLLAGSTDTQYF
CDR3nt: TGCGCCAGCAGCTTTAAATTACTAGCGGGCTCAACAGATACGCAGTATTTT
v_gene: TRBV5-1
len: 17
d_gene: TRBD2
j_gene: TRBJ2-3
abundance: NA

CDR3aa: CASSSGSGLEQYF
CDR3nt: TGCGCCAGCAGCTCGGGCTCGGGCTTGGAGCAGTACTTC
v_gene: TRBV5-1
len: 13
d_gene: NA
j_gene: TRBJ2-7
abundance: NA

CDR3aa: CASSLWTGGGEKLFF
CDR3nt: TGTGCCAGCAGCCTCTGGACAGGGGGAGGCGAAAAACTGTTTTTT
v_gene: TRBV9
len: 15
d_gene: TRBD1
j_gene: TRBJ1-4
abundance: NA

CDR3aa: CASSLQGDYGYTF
CDR3nt: TGCGCCAGCAGCTTACAGGGGGACTATGGCTACACCTTC
v_gene: TRBV5-1
len: 13
d_gene: TRBD1
j_gene: TRBJ1-2
abundance: NA

CDR3aa: CASTRLNTEAFF
CDR3nt: TGTGCCAGCACCAGATTGAACACTGAAGCTTTCTTT
v_gene: TRBV28
len: 12
d_gene: NA
j_gene: TRBJ1-1
abundance: NA

CDR3aa: CASSYGGGRGDTEAFF
CDR3nt: TGTGCCAGCAGTTATGGAGGGGGCCGTGGGGACACTGAAGCTTTCTTT
v_gene: TRBV6-6
len: 16
d_gene: TRBD1
j_gene: TRBJ1-1
abundance: NA

CDR3aa: CASSLQNTEAFF
CDR3nt: TGTGCCAGCAGCTTGCAGAACACTGAAGCTTTCTTT
v_gene: TRBV5-4
len: 12
d_gene: NA
j_gene: TRBJ1-1
abundance: NA

CDR3aa: CASSNQETQYF
CDR3nt: TGTGCCAGCAGCAACCAAGAGACCCAGTACTTC
v_gene: TRBV21-1
len: 11
d_gene: NA
j_gene: TRBJ2-5
abundance: NA

CDR3aa: CASSIVQGRGPKNIQYF
CDR3nt: TGTGCCAGTAGTATAGTTCAGGGACGAGGGCCCAAAAACATTCAGTACTTC
v_gene: TRBV19
len: 17
d_gene: NA
j_gene: TRBJ2-4
abundance: NA

CDR3aa: CASSENRNQPQHF
CDR3nt: TGTGCCAGCAGTGAAAACAGAAATCAGCCCCAGCATTTT
v_gene: TRBV6-1
len: 13
d_gene: NA
j_gene: TRBJ1-5
abundance: NA

CDR3aa: CASSELAGDTGELFF
CDR3nt: TGTGCCAGCAGTGAACTAGCGGGGGACACCGGGGAGCTGTTTTTT
v_gene: TRBV6-1
len: 15
d_gene: TRBD2
j_gene: TRBJ2-2
abundance: NA

CDR3aa: CASSEAGQDPTGGYTF
CDR3nt: TGTGCCAGCAGTGAAGCGGGACAAGACCCAACAGGTGGCTACACCTTC
v_gene: TRBV6-1
len: 16
d_gene: NA
j_gene: TRBJ1-2
abundance: NA

CDR3aa: CASSSAQTSGGRGHEQFF
CDR3nt: TGTGCCAGCAGCTCCGCGCAGACTAGCGGGGGGAGGGGGCATGAGCAGTTCTTC
v_gene: TRBV5-6
len: 18
d_gene: TRBD2
j_gene: TRBJ2-1
abundance: NA

CDR3aa: CASSSRDRVGADTQYF
CDR3nt: TGCGCCAGCAGCTCCCGCGACAGGGTAGGGGCAGATACGCAGTATTTT
v_gene: TRBV5-1
len: 16
d_gene: TRBD1
j_gene: TRBJ2-3
abundance: NA

CDR3aa: CASSQKGSQYF
CDR3nt: TGCGCCAGCAGTCAAAAGGGATCGCAGTATTTT
v_gene: TRBV23-1
len: 11
d_gene: NA
j_gene: TRBJ2-3
abundance: NA

CDR3aa: CASSQGARTDTQYF
CDR3nt: TGTGCCAGCAGTCAGGGGGCCCGCACAGATACGCAGTATTTT
v_gene: TRBV6-1
len: 14
d_gene: TRBD1
j_gene: TRBJ2-3
abundance: NA

CDR3aa: CAGHGRAANSPLHF
CDR3nt: TGTGCCGGCCATGGGCGGGCAGCTAATTCACCCCTCCACTTT
v_gene: TRBV6-1
len: 14
d_gene: NA
j_gene: TRBJ1-6
abundance: NA

CDR3aa: CASSVYEQYF
CDR3nt: TGTGCCAGCAGTGTGTACGAGCAGTACTTC
v_gene: TRBV6-1
len: 10
d_gene: NA
j_gene: TRBJ2-7
abundance: NA

CDR3aa: CASTRGVVGPDTQYF
CDR3nt: TGTGCCAGCACCCGAGGGGTAGTAGGGCCGGATACGCAGTATTTT
v_gene: TRBV5-8
len: 15
d_gene: NA
j_gene: TRBJ2-3
abundance: NA

CDR3aa: CASSLGLRGHYNEQFF
CDR3nt: TGTGCCAGCAGCTTAGGGTTAAGGGGGCACTACAATGAGCAGTTCTTC
v_gene: TRBV11-3
len: 16
d_gene: TRBD1
j_gene: TRBJ2-1
abundance: NA

CDR3aa: CASSLAVAGPTNYGYTF
CDR3nt: TGTGCCAGCAGCTTGGCCGTGGCGGGTCCCACTAACTATGGCTACACCTTC
v_gene: TRBV5-5
len: 17
d_gene: NA
j_gene: TRBJ1-2
abundance: NA

CDR3aa: CASSQSSYEQYF
CDR3nt: TGTGCCAGCTCACAGAGCTCCTACGAGCAGTACTTC
v_gene: TRBV18
len: 12
d_gene: NA
j_gene: TRBJ2-7
abundance: NA

CDR3aa: CASSLEFSSYEQYF
CDR3nt: TGTGCCAGCAGCTTAGAATTCTCGTCCTACGAGCAGTACTTC
v_gene: TRBV7-2
len: 14
d_gene: NA
j_gene: TRBJ2-7
abundance: NA

CDR3aa: CASSEGVWSEKLFF
CDR3nt: TGTGCCAGCAGTGAAGGAGTGTGGAGTGAAAAACTGTTTTTT
v_gene: TRBV6-5
len: 14
d_gene: NA
j_gene: TRBJ1-4
abundance: NA

CDR3aa: CSGIQANYGYTF
CDR3nt: TGCAGCGGCATACAGGCTAACTATGGCTACACCTTC
v_gene: TRBV29-1
len: 12
d_gene: NA
j_gene: TRBJ1-2
abundance: NA

CDR3aa: CASSPIDRGDTEAFF
CDR3nt: TGTGCCAGTAGTCCGATCGACAGGGGAGACACTGAAGCTTTCTTT
v_gene: TRBV19
len: 15
d_gene: TRBD1
j_gene: TRBJ1-1
abundance: NA

CDR3aa: CASSPQSNTEAFF
CDR3nt: TGTGCCAGCAGCCCCCAGTCGAACACTGAAGCTTTCTTT
v_gene: TRBV7-9
len: 13
d_gene: NA
j_gene: TRBJ1-1
abundance: NA

CDR3aa: CAISGTGNGQPQHF
CDR3nt: TGTGCCATCAGCGGGACAGGGAACGGTCAGCCCCAGCATTTT
v_gene: TRBV10-3
len: 14
d_gene: TRBD1
j_gene: TRBJ1-5
abundance: few

CDR3aa: CASSLWGTYEQYF
CDR3nt: TGCGCCAGCAGCTTATGGGGAACCTACGAGCAGTACTTC
v_gene: TRBV5-1
len: 13
d_gene: NA
j_gene: TRBJ2-7
abundance: NA

CDR3aa: CASSGTTDTQYF
CDR3nt: TGCGCCAGCAGCGGGACTACAGATACGCAGTATTTT
v_gene: TRBV10-1
len: 12
d_gene: NA
j_gene: TRBJ2-3
abundance: NA

CDR3aa: CASSLRGFGSWYGYTF
CDR3nt: TGTGCCAGCAGCTTAAGGGGTTTTGGATCGTGGTATGGCTACACCTTC
v_gene: TRBV7-8
len: 16
d_gene: NA
j_gene: TRBJ1-2
abundance: NA

CDR3aa: CASQGMNTGELFF
CDR3nt: TGCGCCAGCCAGGGGATGAACACCGGGGAGCTGTTTTTT
v_gene: TRBV5-1
len: 13
d_gene: NA
j_gene: TRBJ2-2
abundance: once

CDR3aa: CASSVGTGRTDTQYF
CDR3nt: TGTGCCAGCAGTGTGGGGACAGGGCGCACAGATACGCAGTATTTT
v_gene: TRBV2
len: 15
d_gene: TRBD1
j_gene: TRBJ2-3
abundance: NA

CDR3aa: CASSIDLIRGPNTGELFF
CDR3nt: TGTGCCAGTAGTATAGATCTTATCAGGGGCCCGAACACCGGGGAGCTGTTTTTT
v_gene: TRBV19
len: 18
d_gene: NA
j_gene: TRBJ2-2
abundance: NA

CDR3aa: CSFLGGEKLFF
CDR3nt: TGCAGTTTCTTGGGAGGTGAAAAACTGTTTTTT
v_gene: TRBV20-1
len: 11
d_gene: NA
j_gene: TRBJ1-4
abundance: NA

CDR3aa: CANSGSTPAGSYNEQFF
CDR3nt: TGTGCCAACTCCGGGTCGACACCAGCCGGTTCCTACAATGAGCAGTTCTTC
v_gene: TRBV2
len: 17
d_gene: NA
j_gene: TRBJ2-1
abundance: NA

CDR3aa: CASSIGEPGSDTQYF
CDR3nt: TGCGCCAGCTCTATCGGGGAGCCAGGGTCAGATACGCAGTATTTT
v_gene: TRBV7-6
len: 15
d_gene: NA
j_gene: TRBJ2-3
abundance: NA

CDR3aa: CASSLAGLYGYTF
CDR3nt: TGTGCCAGCAGCTTAGCAGGGCTCTATGGCTACACCTTC
v_gene: TRBV7-9
len: 13
d_gene: NA
j_gene: TRBJ1-2
abundance: NA

CDR3aa: CASRLRGSQGAFF
CDR3nt: TGTGCCAGCAGGCTGAGGGGTTCTCAGGGGGCTTTCTTT
v_gene: TRBV27
len: 13
d_gene: NA
j_gene: TRBJ1-1
abundance: NA

CDR3aa: CASSLLAGGTDTQYF
CDR3nt: TGTGCCAGCAGTTTACTAGCGGGGGGCACAGATACGCAGTATTTT
v_gene: TRBV2
len: 15
d_gene: TRBD2
j_gene: TRBJ2-3
abundance: once

CDR3aa: CASSETALAKNIQYF
CDR3nt: TGTGCCAGCAGTGAAACAGCCCTAGCCAAAAACATTCAGTACTTC
v_gene: TRBV6-1
len: 15
d_gene: NA
j_gene: TRBJ2-4
abundance: NA

CDR3aa: CASSLAQETQYF
CDR3nt: TGTGCCAGCAGCTTAGCTCAAGAGACCCAGTACTTC
v_gene: TRBV11-2
len: 12
d_gene: NA
j_gene: TRBJ2-5
abundance: NA

CDR3aa: CASSDPGHLYGYTF
CDR3nt: TGTGCCAGCAGTGATCCCGGACACCTCTATGGCTACACCTTC
v_gene: TRBV2
len: 14
d_gene: NA
j_gene: TRBJ1-2
abundance: NA

CDR3aa: CASRGGSGGAQYF
CDR3nt: TGTGCCAGCAGAGGGGGTAGCGGGGGGGCCCAGTACTTC
v_gene: TRBV6-1
len: 13
d_gene: TRBD2
j_gene: TRBJ2-5
abundance: NA

CDR3aa: CASKKGPTGGTEAFF
CDR3nt: TGTGCCAGCAAAAAGGGCCCCACAGGTGGCACTGAAGCTTTCTTT
v_gene: TRBV2
len: 15
d_gene: NA
j_gene: TRBJ1-1
abundance: NA

CDR3aa: CASSLGDRHTGELFF
CDR3nt: TGCGCCAGCAGCTTGGGGGACCGCCACACCGGGGAGCTGTTTTTT
v_gene: TRBV5-1
len: 15
d_gene: NA
j_gene: TRBJ2-2
abundance: NA

CDR3aa: CASSLEVYEQFF
CDR3nt: TGTGCCAGCAGCTTAGAAGTATATGAGCAGTTCTTC
v_gene: TRBV7-9
len: 12
d_gene: NA
j_gene: TRBJ2-1
abundance: NA

CDR3aa: CASSEGPITYNEQFF
CDR3nt: TGTGCCAGCAGTGAGGGACCCATAACCTACAATGAGCAGTTCTTC
v_gene: TRBV6-1
len: 15
d_gene: NA
j_gene: TRBJ2-1
abundance: NA